Below are 7 T cell receptor beta chains sequenced from a single sample in a study of shared clonotypes between healthy human individuals. Profiling relied on immunoSEQ multiplex PCR, and the TCRdb table lists in-frame clones only, not all of them. The table has approximately 530,000 clones, almost 97% seen once. Sequenced: naive CD4+ T cells sorted from blood. Stated subset: CD45RA+ positively selected. The receptor set was obtained from a woman in her twenties or thirties in good health.

V is TRBV6-1 and J is TRBJ2-5, with 9 bases lining up with TRBD2. The germline V gene has CDR1 MNHNS and CDR2 SASEGT. CDR3 length equals 14 residues. The V gene end was trimmed by 3 bases and the J gene end by 4 bases; junction bases not matched to a gene: 3. CDR3 nucleotides: TGTGCCAGCAGTGACCTACTAGCGGGAGAGACCCAGTACTTC. Residues: CASSDLLAGETQYF.

The chain uses TRBV28 and TRBJ2-5; unclear D gene. The J call is uncertain, as TRBJ2-7 better fits the DNA end. Germline CDR1 and CDR2: MDHEN and SYDVKM. This CDR3 has 11 residues. The CDR3 sequence is CASSQDYEQYF. The CDR3 bases are TGTGCCAGCAGCCAAGACTACGAGCAGTACTTC.

The chain recombines TRBV2 with TRBJ1-1; D is ambiguous. CDR3 size: 19 residues. V was cut by 1 base and J by 0 bases, with 21 bases left in between. Germline V lookup: CDR1 SNHLY, CDR2 FYNNEI. CDR3 DNA sequence: TGTGCCAGCAGTGAAGTTCTAGTGTCAAGGTGGGAATTGAACACTGAAGCTTTCTTT. Residues: CASSEVLVSRWELNTEAFF.

V is TRBV2 and J is TRBJ2-1; TRBD2 matches at 16 bases. From germline, CDR1 is SNHLY and CDR2 FYNNEI. V lost 6 bases, J lost 8 bases, and 4 bases stayed unmatched. The CDR3 is made up of 15 amino acids. This chain's CDR3 is CASRLGLAGGYEQFF. CDR3 nucleotides: TGTGCCAGCAGACTGGGACTAGCGGGAGGGTATGAGCAGTTCTTC.

V is TRBV11-3 and J is TRBJ2-7, with D possibly matching TRBD2 (6 bases). V was cut by 5 bases and J by 2 bases, with 13 bases left in between. This CDR3 region has 14 residues. CDR1 is SGHNT and CDR2 is YENEEA in the germline V gene. The CDR3 loop reads CASSRDGGAYEQYF. CDR3 nucleotides: TGTGCCAGCAGCCGGGACGGGGGAGCCTACGAGCAGTACTTC.

J is TRBJ2-7 and V is TRBV10-3, with TRBD1 identical over 12 bases. CDR1 and CDR2 from the germline V gene are ENHRY and SYGVKD. CDR3 length: 15 amino acids. Trimming removed 6 bases from V and 4 bases from J; junction bases left unmatched: 7. CDR3 protein: CAISQGQGAGYEQYF. CDR3 in DNA: TGTGCCATCAGCCAGGGACAGGGGGCCGGATACGAGCAGTACTTC.

As to this clone: The junction departs from germline at one end; a sequencing error may be responsible. The V gene is TRBV7-9, the J gene TRBJ2-3; tentative D call: TRBD2 (5 bases). Germline CDR1 SEHNR, CDR2 FQNEAQ (reference sequence). The CDR3 is made up of 14 amino acids. CDR3 loop: CAGSLEGNTDTQYF. Written as DNA, the CDR3 is TGTGCCGGCAGCCTAGAGGGTAACACAGATACGCAGTATTTT.